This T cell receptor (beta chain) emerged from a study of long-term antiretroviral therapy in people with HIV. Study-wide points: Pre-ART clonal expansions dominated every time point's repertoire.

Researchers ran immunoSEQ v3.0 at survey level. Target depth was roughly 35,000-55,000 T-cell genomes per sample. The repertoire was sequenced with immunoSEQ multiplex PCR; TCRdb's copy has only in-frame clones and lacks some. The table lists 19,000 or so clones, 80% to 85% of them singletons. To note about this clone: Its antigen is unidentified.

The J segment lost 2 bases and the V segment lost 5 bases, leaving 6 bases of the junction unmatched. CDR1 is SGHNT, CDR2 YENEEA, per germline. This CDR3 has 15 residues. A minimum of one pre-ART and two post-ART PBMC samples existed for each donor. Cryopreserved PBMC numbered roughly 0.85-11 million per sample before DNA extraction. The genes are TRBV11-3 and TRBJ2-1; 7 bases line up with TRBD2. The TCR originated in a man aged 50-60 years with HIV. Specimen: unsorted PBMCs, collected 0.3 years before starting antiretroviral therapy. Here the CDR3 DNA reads TGTGCCAGCAGCCTAGCGGCCATCGCCTACAATGAGCAGTTCTTC. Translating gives CASSLAAIAYNEQFF.